Each of the 9 T cell receptor beta chains below was sequenced from the same sample in a study of T cell changes during pregnancy in multiple sclerosis. Generated by immunoSEQ multiplex PCR, the TCRdb table keeps only in-frame clones and is missing some. The data contain tens of thousands of clones, approximately 87% of them singletons. Sequencing used peripheral blood, obtained after pregnancy. All receptors derive from a female donor in good health, enrolled as a control in a pregnancy study.

DNA of the CDR3: TGTGCCAGCTCACCAGCCTTATTGGCAACGTCTGGAAACACCATATATTTT. Protein sequence: CASSPALLATSGNTIYF. The chain combines TRBV18 with TRBJ1-3; no reliable D call. Trimming shortened V by 2 bases and J by 1 base, and 15 bases separated the two germline ends. In germline, CDR1 is KGHSH, CDR2 LQKENI. CDR3 size: 17 residues. The complete variable domain, with remaining parts taken from reference TRBV18 and TRBJ1-3, reads NAGVMQNPRHLVRRRGQEARLRCSPMKGHSHVYWYRQLPEEGLKFMVYLQKENIIDESGMPKERFSAEFPKEGPSILRIQQVVRGDSAAYFCASSPALLATSGNTIYFGEGSWLTVV.

This chain connects TRBV9 to TRBJ2-2; 7 bases align to TRBD2. V lost 0 bases and J lost 7; bases outside the gene matches: 9. CDR3 length: 16 amino acids. The germline gives CDR1 SGDLS, CDR2 YYNGEE. The DNA of the CDR3 is TGTGCCAGCAGCGTAGAGTCGGCGGGGGTGGTCGGGGAGCTGTTTTTT. It translates to CASSVESAGVVGELFF.

V is TRBV10-3 and J is TRBJ2-3; 9 bases are a match to TRBD2. Germline V gene lookup returns CDR1 ENHRY and CDR2 SYGVKD. V was clipped by 2 bases and J by 2 bases; unmatched bases: 5. The CDR3 contains 16 residues. CDR3 nucleotides: TGTGCCATCAGTGAGGGGGTAGCGGGGGTCACAGATACGCAGTATTTT. This gives the protein CAISEGVAGVTDTQYF.

This clone was seen only a few times. V is TRBV5-5 and J is TRBJ1-2; possible D gene TRBD1, 5 bases. CDR1 is SGHKS, CDR2 YYEKEE, per germline (reference sequence). The CDR3 extends over 14 amino acids. V was shortened by 4 bases and J by 8 bases, with 18 bases between the two germline ends. The CDR3 loop is CASSATATPTGYTF. The CDR3 region has the DNA TGTGCCAGCAGCGCGACAGCTACTCCTACGGGCTACACCTTC.

This chain links TRBV18 with TRBJ2-5, with D uncertain. The V end lost 2 bases, the J end lost 5 bases, and 6 bases lay between the germline ends. In germline, CDR1 is KGHSH, CDR2 LQKENI. There are 12 residues in the CDR3. The CDR3 nucleotides read TGTGCCAGCTCACCAAGCTGGGAGACCCAGTACTTC. Translating gives CASSPSWETQYF.

V gene TRBV4-1 combines with J gene TRBJ1-5; TRBD1 agrees at 9 bases. Germline CDR1 is MGHRA and CDR2 is YSYEKL. Trimming cost V 3 bases and J 6 bases; bases outside gene matches: 15. The CDR3 sequence is 18 residues long. This CDR3 reads CASSHALMVGQGGQPQHF. DNA of the CDR3: TGCGCCAGCAGCCACGCTCTTATGGTGGGACAGGGCGGTCAGCCCCAGCATTTT.

The chain links TRBV4-2 to TRBJ2-1, with D possibly TRBD2 on 6 matching bases. Germline V gene data show CDR1 as LGHNA and CDR2 as YNFKEQ. This CDR3 has 15 amino acids. The ends were cut back, 1 base at V and 5 bases at J, with 12 bases in the middle. The CDR3 sequence is CASSQATGLNNEQFF. CDR3 DNA sequence: TGTGCCAGCAGCCAAGCCACGGGACTCAACAATGAGCAGTTCTTC.

V and J are TRBV19 and TRBJ1-5; 8 bases are shared with TRBD1. Germline CDR1 LNHDA, CDR2 SQIVND (reference sequence). The ends lost 5 bases at V and 2 bases at J; junction bases unmatched: 8. The CDR3 spans 16 residues. The CDR3 reads CASSADRVAGNQPQHF. CDR3 in DNA: TGTGCCAGTAGTGCGGACAGGGTGGCGGGCAATCAGCCCCAGCATTTT.

This chain connects TRBV5-1 to TRBJ1-1, with a tentative D call TRBD1 (6 bases). The CDR3 loop spans 17 amino acids. Per germline, CDR1 SGHRS and CDR2 YFSETQ. V was cut by 0 bases and J by 0 bases, with 15 bases left in between. The CDR3 nucleotides are TGCGCCAGCAGCTTGGACTGGGGGCCACTAATGAACACTGAAGCTTTCTTT. Its protein is CASSLDWGPLMNTEAFF.